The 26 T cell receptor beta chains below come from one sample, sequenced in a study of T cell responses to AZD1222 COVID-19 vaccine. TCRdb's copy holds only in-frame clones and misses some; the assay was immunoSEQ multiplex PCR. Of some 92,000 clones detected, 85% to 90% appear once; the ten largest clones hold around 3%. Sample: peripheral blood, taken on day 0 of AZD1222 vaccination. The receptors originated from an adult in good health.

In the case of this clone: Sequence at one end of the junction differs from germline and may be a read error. The CDR3 spells CASSSGLRETQYF. CDR3 coding DNA: TGTGCTAGCAGCTCGGGACTTCGAGAGACCCAGTACTTC. This sequence joins TRBV7-7 and TRBJ2-5; the D gene is possibly TRBD2 (6 bases). CDR1 is SSHAT and CDR2 is FNYEAQ in the germline V gene (reference sequence). The CDR3 sequence is 13 residues long.

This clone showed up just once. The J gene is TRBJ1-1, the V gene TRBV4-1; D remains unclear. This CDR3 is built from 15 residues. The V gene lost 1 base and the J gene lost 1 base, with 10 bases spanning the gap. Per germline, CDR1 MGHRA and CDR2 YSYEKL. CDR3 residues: CASSQGSGTNTEAFF. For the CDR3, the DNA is TGCGCCAGCAGCCAAGGCTCGGGTACGAACACTGAAGCTTTCTTT.

CDR3 amino acids: CASSLETNQPQHF. CDR3 bases: TGTGCCAGCAGCTTAGAAACGAATCAGCCCCAGCATTTT. The genes are TRBV11-2 and TRBJ1-5; D unresolved. V shed 0 bases and J shed 4 bases, with 4 bases lying between them. The CDR3 has 13 amino acids. Germline-derived CDR1 and CDR2 are SGHAT and FQNNGV.

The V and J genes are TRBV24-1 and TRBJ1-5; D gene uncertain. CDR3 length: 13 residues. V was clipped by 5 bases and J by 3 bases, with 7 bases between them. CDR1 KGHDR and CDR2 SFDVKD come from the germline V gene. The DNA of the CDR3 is TGTGCCACCAGTGGGCAGTACAATCAGCCCCAGCATTTT. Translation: CATSGQYNQPQHF.

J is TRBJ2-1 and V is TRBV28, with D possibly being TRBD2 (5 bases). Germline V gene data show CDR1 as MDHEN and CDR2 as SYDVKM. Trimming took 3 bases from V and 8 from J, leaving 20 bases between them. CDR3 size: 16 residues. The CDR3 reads CASSFRLPSGGDEQFF. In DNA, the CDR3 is TGTGCCAGCAGTTTTAGACTACCATCAGGAGGCGATGAGCAGTTCTTC.

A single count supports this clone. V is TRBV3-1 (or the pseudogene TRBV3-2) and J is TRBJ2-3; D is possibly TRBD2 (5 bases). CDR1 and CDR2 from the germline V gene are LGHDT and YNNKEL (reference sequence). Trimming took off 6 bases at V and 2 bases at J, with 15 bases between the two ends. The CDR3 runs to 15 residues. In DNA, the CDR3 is TGTGCCAGCAGTCTCCTAGGACTTGACACAGATACGCAGTATTTT. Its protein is CASSLLGLDTDTQYF.

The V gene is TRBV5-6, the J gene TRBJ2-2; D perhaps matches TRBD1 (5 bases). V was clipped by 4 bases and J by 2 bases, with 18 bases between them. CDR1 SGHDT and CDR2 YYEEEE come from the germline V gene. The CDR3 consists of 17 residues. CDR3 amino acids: CASSPVNGQLNTGELFF. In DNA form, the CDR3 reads TGTGCCAGCAGCCCCGTAAACGGACAACTCAACACCGGGGAGCTGTTTTTT.

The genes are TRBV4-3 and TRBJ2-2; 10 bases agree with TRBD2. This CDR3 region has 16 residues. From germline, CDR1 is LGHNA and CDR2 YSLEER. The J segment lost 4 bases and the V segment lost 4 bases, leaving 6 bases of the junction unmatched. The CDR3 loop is CASSRSGRAPTGELFF. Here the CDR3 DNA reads TGCGCCAGCAGCCGAAGCGGGAGGGCCCCCACCGGGGAGCTGTTTTTT.

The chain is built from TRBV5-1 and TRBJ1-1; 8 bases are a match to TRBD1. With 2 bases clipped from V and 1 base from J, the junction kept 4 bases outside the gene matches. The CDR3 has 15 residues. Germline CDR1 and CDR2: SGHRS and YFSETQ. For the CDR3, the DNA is TGCGCCAGCAGCTTCGGGACAGGCGCGAACACTGAAGCTTTCTTT. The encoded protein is CASSFGTGANTEAFF.

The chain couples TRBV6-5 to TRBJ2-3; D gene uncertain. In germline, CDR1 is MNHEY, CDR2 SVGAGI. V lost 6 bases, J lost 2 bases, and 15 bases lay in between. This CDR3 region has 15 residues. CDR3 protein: CASRPVTDNTDTQYF. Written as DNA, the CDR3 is TGTGCCAGCAGACCCGTGACTGACAACACAGATACGCAGTATTTT.

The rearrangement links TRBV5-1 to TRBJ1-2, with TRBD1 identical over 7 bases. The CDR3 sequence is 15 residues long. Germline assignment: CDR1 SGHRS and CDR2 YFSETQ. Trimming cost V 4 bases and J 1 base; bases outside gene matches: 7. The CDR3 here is CASSPITGDNYGYTF. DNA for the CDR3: TGCGCCAGCAGCCCTATTACAGGGGATAACTATGGCTACACCTTC.

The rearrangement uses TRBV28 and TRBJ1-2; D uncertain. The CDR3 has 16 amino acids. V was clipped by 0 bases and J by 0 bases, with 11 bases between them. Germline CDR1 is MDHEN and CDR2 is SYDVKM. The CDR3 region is CASSLWEGIPNYGYTF. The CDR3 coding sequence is TGTGCCAGCAGTTTATGGGAGGGCATCCCTAACTATGGCTACACCTTC.

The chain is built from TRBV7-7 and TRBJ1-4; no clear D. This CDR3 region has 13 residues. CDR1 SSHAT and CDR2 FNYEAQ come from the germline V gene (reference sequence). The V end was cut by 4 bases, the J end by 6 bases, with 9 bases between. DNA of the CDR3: TGTGCCAGCAGCTCCGATGGTGATGAAAAACTGTTTTTT. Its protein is CASSSDGDEKLFF.

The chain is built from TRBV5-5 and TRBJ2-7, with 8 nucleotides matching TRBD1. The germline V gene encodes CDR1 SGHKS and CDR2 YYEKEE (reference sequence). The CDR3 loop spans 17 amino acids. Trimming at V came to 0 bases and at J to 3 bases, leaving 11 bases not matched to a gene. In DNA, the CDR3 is TGTGCCAGCAGCTTGGTTTCAGGGGGCTTAGGAGACTACGAGCAGTACTTC. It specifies CASSLVSGGLGDYEQYF.

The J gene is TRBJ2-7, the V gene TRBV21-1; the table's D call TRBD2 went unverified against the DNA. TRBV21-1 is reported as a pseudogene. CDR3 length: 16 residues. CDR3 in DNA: TGTGCCAGCAGCAAGGGTAGAACTAGCGGGAGCTACGAGCAGTACTTC. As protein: CASSKGRTSGSYEQYF.

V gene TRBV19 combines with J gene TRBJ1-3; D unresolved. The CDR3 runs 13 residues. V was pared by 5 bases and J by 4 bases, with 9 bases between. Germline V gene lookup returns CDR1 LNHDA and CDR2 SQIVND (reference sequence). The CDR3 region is CASSSGGGNTIYF. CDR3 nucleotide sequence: TGTGCCAGTAGTTCTGGAGGGGGAAACACCATATATTTT.

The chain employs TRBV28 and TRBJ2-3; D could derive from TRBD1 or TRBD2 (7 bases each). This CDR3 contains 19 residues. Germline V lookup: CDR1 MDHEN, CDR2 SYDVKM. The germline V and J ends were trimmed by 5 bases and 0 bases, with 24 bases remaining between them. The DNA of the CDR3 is TGTGCCAGCAGTCCGACAGGGATTTTAGCGGGCGCTAGCACAGATACGCAGTATTTT. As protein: CASSPTGILAGASTDTQYF.

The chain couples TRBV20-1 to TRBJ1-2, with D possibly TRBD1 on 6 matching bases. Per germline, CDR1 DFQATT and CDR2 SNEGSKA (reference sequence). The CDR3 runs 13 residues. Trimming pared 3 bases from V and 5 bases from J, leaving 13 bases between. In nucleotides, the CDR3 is TGCAGTGCTAGTGGGGGCTTAGTGTATGGCTACACCTTC. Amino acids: CSASGGLVYGYTF.

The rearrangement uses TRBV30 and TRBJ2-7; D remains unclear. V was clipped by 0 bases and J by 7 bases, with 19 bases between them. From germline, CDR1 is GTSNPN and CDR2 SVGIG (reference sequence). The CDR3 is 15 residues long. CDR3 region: CAWSVAGPGMGEQYF. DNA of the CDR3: TGTGCCTGGAGTGTAGCCGGGCCAGGAATGGGTGAGCAGTACTTC.

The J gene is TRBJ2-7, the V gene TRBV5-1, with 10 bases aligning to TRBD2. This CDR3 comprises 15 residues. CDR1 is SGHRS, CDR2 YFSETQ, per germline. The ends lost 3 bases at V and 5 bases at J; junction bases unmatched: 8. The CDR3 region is CASSYQAGGPNEQYF. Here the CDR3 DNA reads TGCGCCAGCAGCTATCAAGCGGGAGGGCCCAACGAGCAGTACTTC.

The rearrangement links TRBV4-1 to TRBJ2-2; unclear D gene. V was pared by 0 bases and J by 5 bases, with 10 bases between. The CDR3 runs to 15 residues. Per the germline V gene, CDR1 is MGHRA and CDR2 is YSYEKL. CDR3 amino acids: CASSQEVGPTGELFF. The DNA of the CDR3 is TGCGCCAGCAGCCAAGAGGTTGGCCCGACCGGGGAGCTGTTTTTT.

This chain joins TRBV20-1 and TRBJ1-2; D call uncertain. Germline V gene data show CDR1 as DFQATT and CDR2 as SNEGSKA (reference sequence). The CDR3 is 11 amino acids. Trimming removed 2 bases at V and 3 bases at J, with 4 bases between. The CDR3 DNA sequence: TGCAGTGCTAGAAAGGACTATGGCTACACCTTC. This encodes CSARKDYGYTF.

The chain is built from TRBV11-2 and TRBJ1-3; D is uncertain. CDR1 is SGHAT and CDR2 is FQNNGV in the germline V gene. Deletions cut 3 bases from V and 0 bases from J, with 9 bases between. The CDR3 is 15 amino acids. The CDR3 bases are TGTGCCAGCAGCTTCGGCCTACTCTCTGGAAACACCATATATTTT. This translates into CASSFGLLSGNTIYF.

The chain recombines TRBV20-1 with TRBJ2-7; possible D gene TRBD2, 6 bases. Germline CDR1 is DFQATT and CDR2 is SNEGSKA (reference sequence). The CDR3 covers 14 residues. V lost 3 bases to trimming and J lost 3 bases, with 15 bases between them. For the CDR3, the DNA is TGCAGTGCTAGTTCCGTTGGACTACACTACGAGCAGTACTTC. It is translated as CSASSVGLHYEQYF.

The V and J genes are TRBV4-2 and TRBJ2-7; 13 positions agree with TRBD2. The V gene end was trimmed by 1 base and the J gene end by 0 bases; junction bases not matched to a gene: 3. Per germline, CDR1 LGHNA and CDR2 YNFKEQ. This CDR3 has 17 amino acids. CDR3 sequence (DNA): TGTGCCAGCAGCCAAGGGGGACTAGCGGGGTCCTCCTACGAGCAGTACTTC. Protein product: CASSQGGLAGSSYEQYF.

The CDR3: CASSHGGKNYGYTF. CDR3 in DNA: TGTGCCAGCAGCCACGGGGGTAAGAACTATGGCTACACCTTC. The chain employs TRBV27 and TRBJ1-2; TRBD1 is a possible D gene (5 bases). Germline CDR1 is MNHEY and CDR2 is SMNVEV (reference sequence). The CDR3 runs to 14 residues. The V end was cut by 6 bases, the J end by 2 bases, with 13 bases between.